Shown below are 13 T cell receptor beta chains from a single sample sequenced in a study of blood T cell repertoires in COVID-19. TCRdb's copy holds only in-frame clones and misses some; the assay was immunoSEQ multiplex PCR. The repertoire holds 60,000 or so clones, with 70% to 90% as singletons. The sample consisted of peripheral blood. The receptor source for this set is a man at least 80 years old with acute or convalescent COVID-19.

This sequence joins TRBV5-6 and TRBJ1-6; 8 bases align to TRBD1. Germline lookup yields CDR1 SGHDT and CDR2 YYEEEE. CDR3 size: 18 residues. With V trimmed by 1 base and J by 7 bases, 13 bases remained unmatched. The CDR3 protein is CASSLRADRGRGNSPLHF. The DNA of the CDR3 is TGTGCCAGCAGCTTGAGGGCCGACAGGGGAAGGGGGAATTCACCCCTCCACTTT. Full variable domain (outside the CDR3, taken from reference TRBV5-6 and TRBJ1-6): DAGVTQSPTHLIKTRGQQVTLRCSPKSGHDTVSWYQQALGQGPQFIFQYYEEEERQRGNFPDRFSGHQFPNYSSELNVNALLLGDSALYLCASSLRADRGRGNSPLHFGNGTRLTVT.

This chain uses TRBV7-2 with TRBJ1-2; D is unclear. This CDR3 region has 13 residues. V shed 3 bases and J shed 7 bases, with 12 bases lying between them. Germline V gene data show CDR1 as SGHTA and CDR2 as FQGNSA. The CDR3: CASSFGRGGGYTF. The CDR3 DNA sequence: TGTGCCAGCAGCTTCGGACGAGGAGGTGGCTACACCTTC.

This clone was seen a single time. The chain employs TRBV5-1 and TRBJ1-2; 8 nucleotides match TRBD1. There are 16 residues in the CDR3. With V trimmed by 2 bases and J by 0 bases, 6 bases remained unmatched. Per germline, CDR1 SGHRS and CDR2 YFSETQ. The CDR3 DNA reads TGCGCCAGCAGCTTAGACGGACAGGGAACTAACTATGGCTACACCTTC. Protein sequence: CASSLDGQGTNYGYTF.

The CDR3 protein is CASSVQGWEQYF. The DNA for the CDR3 is TGTGCCAGCTCAGTACAGGGGTGGGAGCAGTACTTC. The chain carries TRBV18 and TRBJ2-7; 7 nucleotides agree with TRBD1. The V gene end was trimmed by 5 bases and the J gene end by 7 bases; junction bases not matched to a gene: 5. Germline loops: CDR1 KGHSH, CDR2 LQKENI. This CDR3 has 12 amino acids.

The genes are TRBV5-6 and TRBJ1-2; TRBD1 aligns across 7 bases. CDR3 length: 14 residues. Germline CDR1 and CDR2: SGHDT and YYEEEE. Trimming at V came to 1 base and at J to 6 bases, leaving 6 bases not matched to a gene. CDR3 nucleotides: TGTGCCAGCAGCTTGATACAGGGGTATCATGGCTACACCTTC. This sequence encodes CASSLIQGYHGYTF.

The table lists this clone with a count of one. V usage is TRBV12-3 or TRBV12-4 and J usage is TRBJ2-2, with unresolved D. The V gene lost 7 bases and the J gene lost 8 bases, with 14 bases spanning the gap. There are 13 residues in the CDR3. The CDR3 loop is CASKETSRGELFF. CDR3 DNA: TGTGCCAGCAAGGAAACTTCCAGGGGGGAGCTGTTTTTT.

The chain links TRBV27 to TRBJ1-6; 8 bases match TRBD1. The trim removed 5 bases at V and 1 base at J, leaving 4 bases unmatched. CDR1 is MNHEY, CDR2 SMNVEV, per germline (reference sequence). This CDR3 contains 16 residues. The DNA of the CDR3 is TGTGCCAGCAGTCTCAGGGGGCTGTCCTATAATTCACCCCTCCACTTT. Its translation is CASSLRGLSYNSPLHF.

This chain connects TRBV3-1 (or the pseudogene TRBV3-2) to TRBJ1-1; D perhaps matches TRBD1 (5 bases). The CDR3 runs to 13 residues. Germline CDR1 is LGHDT and CDR2 is YNNKEL (reference sequence). Between the trimmed V and J ends, which lost 3 bases and 1 base, there was a span of 6 bases. The CDR3 is CASSQGPNTEAFF. CDR3 DNA sequence: TGTGCCAGCAGCCAGGGGCCGAACACTGAAGCTTTCTTT.

A single count supports this clone. For the CDR3, the DNA is TGTGCCAGCAGCGTAGTCGGAGCGGGGAACCAAGAGACCCAGTACTTC. The encoded protein is CASSVVGAGNQETQYF. The chain uses TRBV9 and TRBJ2-5, with TRBD2 matching 7 bases. In germline, CDR1 is SGDLS, CDR2 YYNGEE. The CDR3 totals 16 residues. Germline trimming cut 0 bases from V and 0 bases from J; bases unmatched to any gene: 5.

The V call is TRBV9, the J call TRBJ2-1; TRBD2 matches 11 bases. Germline CDR1 SGDLS, CDR2 YYNGEE. The CDR3 is 15 amino acids. The V segment lost 0 bases and the J segment 8 bases; nucleotides outside the gene matches: 4. CDR3 coding DNA: TGTGCCAGCAGCGTAGTAGTTAGCGGGGGGGATGAGCAGTTCTTC. It specifies CASSVVVSGGDEQFF. The full variable domain, completed using reference TRBV9 and TRBJ2-1, is DSGVTQTPKHLITATGQRVTLRCSPRSGDLSVYWYQQSLDQGLQFLIQYYNGEERAKGNILERFSAQQFPDLHSELNLSSLELGDSALYFCASSVVVSGGDEQFFGPGTRLTVL.

The genes are TRBV3-1 (or the pseudogene TRBV3-2) and TRBJ1-1; the D gene is possibly TRBD1 (6 bases). The CDR3 has 11 residues. The germline CDR1 and CDR2 sequences are LGHDT and YNNKEL (reference sequence). V was cut by 2 bases and J by 10 bases, with 8 bases left in between. CDR3 DNA: TGTGCCAGCAGCCAACAGGGGAGAGCTTTCTTT. It codes for CASSQQGRAFF.

The rearrangement joins TRBV11-2 to TRBJ2-1, with TRBD1 identical over 7 bases. J was trimmed by 4 bases and V by 3 bases; bases with no gene match: 3. The CDR3 covers 14 residues. Germline CDR1 and CDR2: SGHAT and FQNNGV. The CDR3 loop reads CASSLEQGYNEQFF. The CDR3 coding sequence is TGTGCCAGCAGCTTGGAACAGGGGTACAATGAGCAGTTCTTC.

This clone came up once. The chain is built from TRBV10-2 and TRBJ2-3, with 8 nucleotides matching TRBD2. Trimming removed 2 bases from V and 4 bases from J; junction bases left unmatched: 2. The CDR3 length is 14 residues. Germline CDR1 is WSHSY and CDR2 is SAAADI. The CDR3 nucleotides are TGCGCCAGCAGTGAGACGGGGGGGCCAGATACGCAGTATTTT. It is translated as CASSETGGPDTQYF.